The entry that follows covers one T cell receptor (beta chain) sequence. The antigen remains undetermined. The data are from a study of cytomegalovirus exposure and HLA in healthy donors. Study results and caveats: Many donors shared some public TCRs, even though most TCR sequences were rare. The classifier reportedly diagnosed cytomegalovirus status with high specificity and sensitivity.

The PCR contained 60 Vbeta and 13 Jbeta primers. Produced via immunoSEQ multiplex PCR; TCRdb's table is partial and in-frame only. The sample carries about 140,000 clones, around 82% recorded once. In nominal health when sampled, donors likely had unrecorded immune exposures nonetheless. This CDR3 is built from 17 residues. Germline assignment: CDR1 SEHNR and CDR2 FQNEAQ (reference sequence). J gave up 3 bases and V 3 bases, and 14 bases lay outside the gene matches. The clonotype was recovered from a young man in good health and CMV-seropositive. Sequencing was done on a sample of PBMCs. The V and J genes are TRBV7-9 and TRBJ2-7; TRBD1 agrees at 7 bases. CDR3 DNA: TGTGCCAGCAGCTTTACTAAGGGGGCATTGGCGTTCTACGAGCAGTACTTC. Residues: CASSFTKGALAFYEQYF.